This TCR beta chain is from a study of shared clonotypes between healthy human individuals. Study-wide points: Compared with memory subsets, naive subsets generally had larger estimated richness.

The V gene lost 4 bases and the J gene lost 0 bases, with 7 bases spanning the gap. This CDR3 has 14 amino acids. Germline-derived CDR1 and CDR2 are SSHAT and FNYEAQ (reference sequence). In the case of this clone: Its cognate antigen is unknown.

Assay execution took place at the deep level. The authors distributed each subset's genomic DNA evenly over several immunoSEQ plates. Sequencing used immunoSEQ multiplex PCR; TCRdb keeps in-frame clones, though not all of them. The table lists hundreds of thousands of clones, approximately 74% of them singletons. The receptor's source is a woman younger than 45 in good health. The chain is built from TRBV7-7 and TRBJ1-3, with D unresolved. What was sequenced was memory CD4+ T cells sorted from blood. Subset denoted: CD45RA-negative fraction. In DNA form, the CDR3 reads TGTGCCAGCAGCTCCGGTACCTCTGGAAACACCATATATTTT. This encodes CASSSGTSGNTIYF. The variable domain in full, completed from reference TRBV7-7 and TRBJ1-3, reads GAGVSQSPRYKVTKRGQDVTLRCDPISSHATLYWYQQALGQGPEFLTYFNYEAQPDKSGLPSDRFSAERPEGSISTLTIQRTEQRDSAMYRCASSSGTSGNTIYFGEGSWLTVV.